This T cell receptor beta chain was documented in a study of Ad26.COV2.S vaccination and SARS-CoV-2 variants. Notes on the study in general: Overall T cell responses may have been underestimated by the analyses of TCR breadth and depth. Participants in the vaccine arm had higher spike-specific TCR breadth; placebo recipients had lower.

The V end was cut by 5 bases, the J end by 7 bases, with 20 bases between. Germline CDR1 reads GTSNPN; CDR2 reads SVGIG (reference sequence). The CDR3 length is 14 residues. Treatment in this sample: roughly 19 received Ad26.COV2.S at low or high dose, single or two shots; roughly 5 received placebo; per-sample allocation not given. Samples came from day 63 after the first vaccine or placebo injection. Profiled with immunoSEQ multiplex PCR; TCRdb holds only in-frame clones, not every one. The sample contains around 270,000 clones, 70% to 90% of which appear only once. In regard to this clone: Its specificity is not known.

The receptor comes from a person aged 18 to 65 who received the Ad26.COV2.S COVID-19 vaccine or a placebo. The sequenced sample was peripheral blood, obtained in a trial of Ad26.COV2.S vaccine versus placebo. The chain has TRBV30 and TRBJ1-2; a possible D gene is TRBD1 (5 bases). The DNA of the CDR3 is TGTGCCTGGTCGACCGGGGCGCCTTCGGGTGGCTACACCTTC. This codes for CAWSTGAPSGGYTF.